The rows below give T cell receptor beta chains drawn from one sample of a study of brain T cells in children with intractable seizures. Method: immunoSEQ multiplex PCR; TCRdb's copy keeps in-frame clones and lacks some. The sample lists 60,000 to 65,000 clones; 90% to 97% were seen once. Sample: peripheral blood, taken at surgery. These receptors were taken from a boy younger than two with focal cortical dysplasia and intractable seizures. Each CDR3 is given with its conserved first and last residue. D genes are given only for firm matches.

v_gene	j_gene	d_gene	CDR3aa	CDR3nt
TRBV9	TRBJ2-2	.	CASSPWIGGTGELFF	TGTGCCAGCAGCCCTTGGATTGGGGGAACCGGGGAGCTGTTTTTT
TRBV15	TRBJ2-1	TRBD2	CATSRAPIGAGGQWEQFF	TGTGCCACCAGCAGAGCCCCCATCGGGGCGGGGGGGCAGTGGGAGCAGTTCTTC
TRBV28	TRBJ2-7	TRBD2	CASSFLPSGDEQYF	TGTGCCAGCAGTTTCCTCCCTAGCGGGGACGAGCAGTACTTC
TRBV24-1	TRBJ2-3	TRBD1	CATSDPGQLLTDTQYF	TGTGCCACCAGTGATCCGGGACAGCTATTAACAGATACGCAGTATTTT
TRBV9	TRBJ2-3	TRBD2	CASSVARGTSGDADTQYF	TGTGCCAGCAGCGTCGCCCGTGGGACTAGCGGGGATGCAGATACGCAGTATTTT
TRBV9	TRBJ2-3	.	CASSVPALEGTDTQYF	TGTGCCAGCAGCGTCCCAGCCCTAGAGGGCACAGATACGCAGTATTTT
TRBV19	TRBJ2-7	TRBD2	CASQTSGSGEQYF	TGTGCCAGTCAGACTAGCGGGAGTGGGGAGCAGTACTTC
TRBV15	TRBJ2-5	.	CATSRAPSFETQYF	TGTGCCACCAGCAGGGCCCCGTCGTTCGAGACCCAGTACTTC
TRBV10-3	TRBJ2-3	.	CAISDTYPTDTQYF	TGTGCCATCAGTGATACCTACCCCACAGATACGCAGTATTTT
TRBV6-1	TRBJ2-7	.	CASTRSVGTYEQYF	TGTGCCAGTACACGTAGTGTAGGGACCTACGAGCAGTACTTC
TRBV7-8	TRBJ1-1	.	CASSGEGNTEAFF	TGTGCCAGCAGCGGAGAAGGGAACACTGAAGCTTTCTTT
TRBV15	TRBJ2-4	TRBD1	CATSRHQGAAKNIQYF	TGTGCCACCAGCAGGCACCAGGGGGCGGCCAAAAACATTCAGTACTTC
TRBV2	TRBJ2-5	TRBD2	CASWRGGWETQYF	TGTGCCAGCTGGCGGGGGGGATGGGAGACCCAGTACTTC
TRBV7-2	TRBJ2-2	.	CASSHETTNTGELFF	TGTGCCAGCAGCCACGAAACGACGAACACCGGGGAGCTGTTTTTT